There are many counts of the clone carrying this TCR beta chain. Described time point: before trial treatment. Primers used for first-strand cDNA, a TRAV- and TRBV-specific set, covered both alpha and beta chains. With a V-primer adapter and a constant-region primer, TCRs were amplified for about 20 PCR cycles. TCRdb re-derived calls from the reads in MiXCR, one entry per CDR3 protein. The table shows around 83,000 distinct CDR3 sequences, with about 20% occurring only once. The sample comes from a study of low-dose radiotherapy and immunotherapy resistance in tumors. Study-level information: Radiation delivery to Cohort 1 consisted of 0.5 Gy per fraction every 2 weeks, summing to 6.5 Gy.

The TCR sequence derives from a male donor with prostate cancer. The specimen comprised PBMCs, sampled before treatment.

The CDR3 loop reads CAWSVRRGNTDTQYF. The CDR3 nucleotides are TGTGCCTGGAGTGTTCGGCGGGGGAACACAGATACGCAGTATTTT. The chain links TRBV30 to TRBJ2-3; 7 bases align to TRBD2. V gave up 0 bases and J gave up 2 bases; unmatched junction bases: 5. CDR1 is GTSNPN and CDR2 is SVGIG in the germline V gene (reference sequence). This CDR3 is built from 15 residues.